The clone carrying this TCR beta chain was observed a few times. From the RT-PCR reads, TCRdb called clonotypes with MiXCR, one entry per CDR3 protein. The profile shows 500,000 to 600,000 distinct CDR3 sequences, 11% of them singletons. V dropped 0 bases and J dropped 9; count of bases not matched to a gene: 5. The CDR3 covers 15 residues. Germline V lookup: CDR1 LGHNA, CDR2 YSLEER. This record comes from a study of response to subunit inactivated influenza vaccine. In addition, the sample was reused for a study of T cells expressing NK-cell markers. That work contributes: The authors made TCR beta cDNA libraries by 5'RACE template switching. This switching added a universal primer site and UMIs. The authors derived TCR beta repertoires from sorted CD3+CD56+NKG2C+, CD3+CD56+NKG2C- and CD3+CD56-NKG2C+ T cells. Clarity on HCMV specificity was lacking for the expanded NKG2C+ T cell clones.

The chain links TRBV4-3 to TRBJ1-4; TRBD1 aligns across 9 bases. This clonotype originated in a man aged 50 or older who received an inactivated influenza vaccine. The sequenced sample was PBMCs from blood, obtained on the day of vaccination. The CDR3 sequence is CASSQDWGQGKKLFF. The CDR3 nucleotides read TGCGCCAGCAGCCAAGATTGGGGACAGGGAAAAAAACTGTTTTTT.